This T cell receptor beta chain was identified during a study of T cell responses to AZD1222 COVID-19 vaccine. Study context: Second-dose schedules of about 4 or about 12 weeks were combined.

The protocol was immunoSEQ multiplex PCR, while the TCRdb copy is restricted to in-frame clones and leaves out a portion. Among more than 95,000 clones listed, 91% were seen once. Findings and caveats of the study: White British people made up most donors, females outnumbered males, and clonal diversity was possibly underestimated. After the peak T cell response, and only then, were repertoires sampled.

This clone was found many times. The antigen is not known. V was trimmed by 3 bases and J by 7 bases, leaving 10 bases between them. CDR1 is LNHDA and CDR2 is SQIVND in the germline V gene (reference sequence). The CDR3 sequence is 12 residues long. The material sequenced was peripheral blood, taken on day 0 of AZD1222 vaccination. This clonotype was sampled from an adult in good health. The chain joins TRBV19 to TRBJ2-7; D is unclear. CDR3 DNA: TGTGCCAGTAGTATGCTAGTCGGTGAGCAGTACTTC. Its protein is CASSMLVGEQYF.